Shown below are 5 T cell receptor beta chains from a single sample sequenced in a study of blood T cell repertoires in COVID-19. Sequencing used immunoSEQ multiplex PCR; TCRdb keeps in-frame clones, though not all of them. The sample gives about 40,000 clones, roughly 80% of which show up once; approximately 30% is in the top ten. The sequenced material came from peripheral blood. The receptors were gathered from a woman in her seventies with acute or convalescent COVID-19.

A single count supports this clone. This chain uses TRBV28 with TRBJ1-6; D uncertain. This CDR3 comprises 15 residues. CDR1 and CDR2 from the germline V gene are MDHEN and SYDVKM. Between the trimmed V and J ends, which lost 6 bases and 7 bases, there was a span of 16 bases. CDR3 protein: CASSRLSGNNSPLHF. As DNA, the CDR3 is TGTGCCAGCAGCCGCTTGTCGGGTAACAATTCACCCCTCCACTTT.

This clone is a singleton in its sample. J is TRBJ2-7 and V is TRBV6-6, with a weak D call TRBD1 (5 bases). Germline-derived CDR1 and CDR2 are MNHNY and SVGAGI (reference sequence). The V gene lost 6 bases and the J gene lost 3 bases, with 15 bases spanning the gap. The CDR3 extends over 14 amino acids. The CDR3 is CASRPTARGYEQYF. The CDR3 bases are TGTGCCAGCAGGCCGACAGCTAGGGGCTACGAGCAGTACTTC.

The CDR3 DNA is TGCGCCAGCAGCGCCTCGTCCCGCGGGCTTAAAGAGACCCAGTACTTC. Its translation: CASSASSRGLKETQYF. The rearrangement uses TRBV10-1 and TRBJ2-5; possibly TRBD2 for D (5 bases). The V end lost 6 bases, the J end lost 3 bases, and 20 bases lay between the germline ends. The germline gives CDR1 WNHNN, CDR2 SYGVQD (reference sequence). This CDR3 spans 16 amino acids.

This clone was recorded only once. The V call is TRBV11-2, the J call TRBJ1-1, with 8 bases aligning to TRBD1. The germline CDR1 and CDR2 sequences are SGHAT and FQNNGV. Germline trimming cut 2 bases from V and 5 bases from J; bases unmatched to any gene: 4. The CDR3 sequence is 14 residues long. The CDR3 sequence: CASSLQGAGTEAFF. The CDR3 coding sequence is TGTGCCAGCAGCTTACAGGGGGCAGGGACTGAAGCTTTCTTT.

The rearrangement uses TRBV2 and TRBJ1-5, with a possible D match to TRBD1 (6 bases). The germline CDR1 and CDR2 sequences are SNHLY and FYNNEI. This CDR3 has 15 amino acids. V shed 4 bases and J shed 1 base, with 11 bases lying between them. For the CDR3, the DNA is TGTGCCAGCAGTGTAAACAGGGCAAGCAATCAGCCCCAGCATTTT. Its translation: CASSVNRASNQPQHF.